This is a list of T cell receptor beta chains from one sample in a study of blood T cell repertoires in COVID-19. Assay: immunoSEQ multiplex PCR; the TCRdb copy retains only in-frame clones and omits some. The sample holds roughly 75,000 clones, 75% to 95% seen once. The specimen was peripheral blood. The receptor source for this set is a human donor in a cohort sampled during active COVID-19. Both conserved end residues are part of each CDR3. The order of the fields is D gene, J gene, V gene, clone size, CDR3 protein, CDR3 DNA. The D gene is left open where the match is weak. Some rows have no size entry. The others give once, few or many, or a class for an expanded clone.

TRBD1 | TRBJ1-6 | TRBV20-1 | once | CSAGQDSPLHF | TGCAGTGCCGGACAGGATTCACCCCTCCACTTT
TRBD2 | TRBJ2-3 | TRBV6-5 | once | CASSLGGTDTQYF | TGTGCCAGCAGCCTCGGGGGGACAGATACGCAGTATTTT
- | TRBJ2-3 | TRBV3-1/TRBV3-2 | - | CASSQGLSEGDTQYF | TGTGCCAGCAGCCAAGGCCTATCGGAGGGAGATACGCAGTATTTT
TRBD2 | TRBJ2-7 | TRBV5-6 | - | CASSLAPSGGSYYEQYF | TGTGCCAGCAGCTTGGCCCCTAGCGGGGGGTCCTACTACGAGCAGTACTTC
TRBD1 | TRBJ2-1 | TRBV9 | - | CASSIRSTGGTSEQFF | TGTGCCAGCAGCATAAGAAGCACAGGGGGTACAAGTGAGCAGTTCTTC
TRBD1 | TRBJ2-3 | TRBV5-1 | - | CASSYGTGGRDTQYF | TGCGCCAGCAGCTATGGGACAGGGGGCCGGGATACGCAGTATTTT
- | TRBJ1-6 | TRBV6-6 | - | CASSYPDRMDSPLHF | TGTGCCAGCAGTTATCCCGACAGGATGGATTCACCCCTCCACTTT
- | TRBJ1-6 | TRBV27 | - | CASSLFAGSSSYNSPLHF | TGTGCCAGCAGTTTATTCGCCGGGTCGAGCTCCTATAATTCACCCCTCCACTTT
TRBD1 | TRBJ2-5 | TRBV2 | - | CASIGQGAAGETQYF | TGTGCCAGCATCGGACAGGGGGCGGCGGGAGAGACCCAGTACTTC
- | TRBJ2-7 | TRBV28 | once | CAGGVGSYEQYF | TGTGCGGGGGGTGTAGGTTCCTACGAGCAGTACTTC
TRBD1 | TRBJ1-6 | TRBV14 | - | CASSHLTGGNSPLHF | TGTGCCAGCAGCCATCTGACAGGGGGTAATTCACCCCTCCACTTT
- | TRBJ1-3 | TRBV9 | - | CASSVEEGRSGNTIYF | TGTGCCAGCAGCGTAGAAGAGGGCAGATCTGGAAACACCATATATTTT
- | TRBJ2-3 | TRBV9 | once | CASSPGASSSTDTQYF | TGTGCCAGCAGCCCCGGAGCGTCCTCTAGCACAGATACGCAGTATTTT
TRBD1 | TRBJ1-6 | TRBV18 | - | CASSTGQASPLHF | TGTGCCAGCTCAACCGGACAGGCTTCACCCCTCCACTTT
TRBD1 | TRBJ1-3 | TRBV5-6 | - | CASSLGPQGLSGNTIYF | TGTGCCAGCAGCTTGGGACCACAGGGGCTCTCTGGAAACACCATATATTTT
TRBD1 | TRBJ2-7 | TRBV19 | - | CASSILPTGASSYEQYF | TGTGCCAGTAGTATACTTCCGACAGGGGCAAGCTCCTACGAGCAGTACTTC
- | TRBJ1-2 | TRBV7-2 | - | CASSVPRSGFGYTF | TGTGCCAGCAGCGTCCCTAGGTCAGGGTTCGGCTACACCTTC
- | TRBJ1-1 | TRBV2 | - | CASSEEAGTEAFF | TGTGCCAGCAGTGAAGAGGCGGGCACTGAAGCTTTCTTT
TRBD1 | TRBJ2-2 | TRBV27 | - | CASSFWYRGNTGELFF | TGTGCCAGCAGTTTCTGGTACAGGGGGAACACCGGGGAGCTGTTTTTT
- | TRBJ1-3 | TRBV6-5 | - | CASRGAQAGNTIYF | TGTGCCAGCAGAGGGGCCCAGGCCGGAAACACCATATATTTT
TRBD2 | TRBJ2-1 | TRBV11-2 | - | CASSLLGGGPRDEQFF | TGTGCCAGCAGCTTGCTAGGCGGGGGGCCGCGGGATGAGCAGTTCTTC
- | TRBJ2-1 | TRBV7-9 | - | CASSLAEQNEQFF | TGTGCCAGCAGCTTAGCGGAGCAGAATGAGCAGTTCTTC
- | TRBJ2-1 | TRBV13 | - | CASSLGVSSYNEQFF | TGTGCCAGCAGCTTAGGGGTGAGCTCCTACAATGAGCAGTTCTTC
TRBD2 | TRBJ2-3 | TRBV6-5 | - | CASNRGGIEDTQYF | TGTGCCAGCAATCGGGGGGGCATTGAAGATACGCAGTATTTT
TRBD1 | TRBJ1-2 | TRBV19 | - | CASIKRRGQGAHGYTF | TGTGCCAGTATAAAGCGCCGAGGACAGGGGGCTCATGGCTACACCTTC
TRBD2 | TRBJ2-3 | TRBV5-1 | - | CASSPTTSASTDTQYF | TGCGCCAGCAGCCCGACGACTAGCGCTAGCACAGATACGCAGTATTTT
- | TRBJ2-2 | TRBV19 | - | CASSMSTGMVPGELFF | TGTGCCAGTAGTATGTCCACAGGGATGGTTCCCGGGGAGCTGTTTTTT
- | TRBJ2-5 | TRBV5-6 | once | CASSLPPGTQYF | TGTGCCAGCAGCCTCCCACCCGGGACCCAGTACTTC
- | TRBJ1-1 | TRBV5-1 | - | CASSFVSRVNPPEAFF | TGCGCCAGCAGCTTCGTTTCCAGGGTTAACCCCCCCGAAGCTTTCTTT
- | TRBJ1-2 | TRBV7-9 | - | CASRLSGGQGGYTF | TGTGCCAGCAGACTAAGCGGGGGGCAAGGGGGCTACACCTTC
- | TRBJ2-2 | TRBV5-5 | - | CASTLTVSNTGELFF | TGTGCCAGCACCCTCACGGTGTCGAACACCGGGGAGCTGTTTTTT
TRBD1 | TRBJ2-7 | TRBV19 | - | CASSIGGQVVTGQYF | TGTGCCAGTAGTATAGGGGGACAGGTGGTAACCGGGCAGTACTTC
- | TRBJ1-2 | TRBV6-1 | - | CASSELTGYTF | TGTGCCAGCAGTGAACTGACAGGCTACACCTTC
- | TRBJ1-5 | TRBV24-1 | - | CATRGASPNQPQHF | TGTGCCACCAGGGGGGCCTCGCCCAATCAGCCCCAGCATTTT
TRBD1 | TRBJ1-5 | TRBV20-1 | - | CSASPGTGNQPQHF | TGCAGTGCTAGTCCCGGGACAGGGAATCAGCCCCAGCATTTT
- | TRBJ1-1 | TRBV6-2/TRBV6-3 | - | CASSPTGRVTEAFF | TGTGCCAGCAGCCCCACAGGGCGGGTTACTGAAGCTTTCTTT
- | TRBJ1-2 | TRBV10-2 | - | CASSDLRALYGYTF | TGCGCCAGCAGTGATCTGCGGGCCCTCTATGGCTACACCTTC
TRBD1 | TRBJ2-5 | TRBV18 | - | CASSPFQGDQETQYF | TGTGCCAGCTCTCCCTTTCAGGGGGATCAAGAGACCCAGTACTTC
- | TRBJ1-5 | TRBV28 | - | CASSTDSKRPQHF | TGTGCCAGCAGTACAGACAGTAAAAGGCCCCAGCATTTT
TRBD1 | TRBJ1-2 | TRBV5-5 | - | CASSLSPGQGNYGYTF | TGTGCCAGCAGCTTATCTCCGGGACAGGGAAACTATGGCTACACCTTC
TRBD1 | TRBJ1-1 | TRBV3-1/TRBV3-2 | - | CASSGTGGLNTEAFF | TGTGCCAGCAGCGGGACAGGGGGGTTGAACACTGAAGCTTTCTTT
TRBD2 | TRBJ2-1 | TRBV3-1/TRBV3-2 | - | CASSQGTSKFF | TGTGCCAGCAGCCAAGGGACTAGCAAGTTCTTC
TRBD1 | TRBJ2-7 | TRBV18 | - | CASSLTGANEQYF | TGTGCCAGCTCACTTACAGGGGCTAACGAGCAGTACTTC
- | TRBJ2-5 | TRBV7-2 | - | CASSLDGGEVETQYF | TGTGCCAGCAGCTTAGATGGCGGGGAAGTAGAGACCCAGTACTTC
TRBD1 | TRBJ2-3 | TRBV29-1 | - | CSVDRGEPDTQYF | TGCAGCGTCGACAGGGGAGAGCCAGATACGCAGTATTTT
TRBD2 | TRBJ2-7 | TRBV9 | - | CASSVDGLAESSYEQYF | TGTGCCAGCAGCGTAGACGGACTAGCGGAGAGCTCCTACGAGCAGTACTTC
TRBD1 | TRBJ1-6 | TRBV2 | - | CASSERRDRGSNNSPLHF | TGTGCCAGCAGTGAAAGAAGGGACAGGGGAAGTAATAATTCACCCCTCCACTTT
TRBD2 | TRBJ2-5 | TRBV6-5 | - | CASSSGGSGGETQYF | TGTGCCAGCAGTTCTGGGGGGAGCGGGGGGGAGACCCAGTACTTC
- | TRBJ1-1 | TRBV14 | - | CASKEGRTEAFF | TGTGCCAGCAAGGAGGGGCGGACTGAAGCTTTCTTT
- | TRBJ1-2 | TRBV9 | - | CASSVEEQSLWGYTF | TGTGCCAGCAGCGTAGAGGAACAGTCCCTTTGGGGCTACACCTTC
- | TRBJ1-6 | TRBV3-1/TRBV3-2 | once | CASSQVARSSPLHF | TGTGCCAGCAGCCAAGTAGCTCGTTCTTCACCCCTCCACTTT
- | TRBJ1-1 | TRBV5-1 | once | CASSLVLSNTEAFF | TGCGCCAGCAGCTTGGTCTTGTCGAACACTGAAGCTTTCTTT
TRBD1 | TRBJ2-7 | TRBV27 | - | CASRLSRDSLYEQYF | TGTGCCAGCAGGTTGTCTCGGGACAGCCTCTACGAGCAGTACTTC
TRBD1 | TRBJ2-5 | TRBV5-1 | - | CASSYRQGEGETQYF | TGCGCCAGCAGCTATCGACAGGGGGAGGGAGAGACCCAGTACTTC
TRBD1 | TRBJ1-5 | TRBV3-1/TRBV3-2 | - | CASSLGQVIVSNQPQHF | TGTGCCAGCAGTCTGGGACAGGTGATTGTTAGCAATCAGCCCCAGCATTTT
TRBD1 | TRBJ1-2 | TRBV30 | - | CAWSIQGATYGYTF | TGTGCCTGGAGTATCCAGGGGGCCACCTATGGCTACACCTTC